Sequencing of this T cell receptor beta chain was carried out in a study of blood T cells in healthy people across ages. Through a sample-barcoded 5' primer and a J-beta primer mix, a second PCR was run for about 7 to 12 cycles. With 12 random nucleotides, a template-switch adaptor tagged each individual cDNA molecule. TCRdb re-derived calls from the 5' RACE reads in MiXCR, one entry per CDR3 protein. This sample yields over 1,200,000 distinct CDR3 sequences, of which approximately 63% are seen a single time; 5% to 7% belongs to the top ten. On this clonotype: Its antigen is unknown.

General study points: Relative to aged donors, long-lived donors carried more naive CD4+ cells and displayed higher diversity. Unsorted PBMC material precluded a definitive naive versus antigen-experienced comparison. Older age went with lower TCR beta diversity per million T cells, in a roughly linear way.

Per the germline V gene, CDR1 is MDHEN and CDR2 is SYDVKM. The CDR3 runs to 15 residues. The clonotype comes from a man younger than 35 in good health. The rearrangement joins TRBV28 to TRBJ2-7; D may be TRBD1 or TRBD2 (6 bases each). The DNA end favors TRBJ2-5, so the J call may be wrong. The sequencing input was blood. CDR3 in amino acids: CASSLRGVGQETQYF. For the CDR3, the DNA is TGTGCCAGCAGTTTGAGGGGGGTCGGGCAAGAGACCCAGTACTTC.